This T cell receptor (beta chain) emerged from a study of T cell responses to AZD1222 COVID-19 vaccine. Overall study context: Researchers grouped second doses given at about 4 or about 12 weeks into one pool.

Germline CDR1 is SGHDN and CDR2 is FVKESK. With 7 bases removed from V and 2 bases from J, the gap between germline ends came to 11 bases. This CDR3 spans 14 amino acids. Here immunoSEQ multiplex PCR was the method, and the copy in TCRdb shows in-frame clones only, minus some. The sample yields about 99,000 clones, about 90% seen once. The chain couples TRBV14 to TRBJ2-2; no clear D. This TCR was recovered from an adult in good health. The sequenced sample was peripheral blood, obtained on day 0 of AZD1222 vaccination. CDR3 in amino acids: CASTKLFNTGELFF. The DNA of the CDR3 is TGTGCCAGCACGAAACTTTTCAACACCGGGGAGCTGTTTTTT. The full variable domain, with the rest looked up from reference TRBV14 and TRBJ2-2, is EAGVTQFPSHSVIEKGQTVTLRCDPISGHDNLYWYRRVMGKEIKFLLHFVKESKQDESGMPNNRFLAERTGGTYSTLKVQPAELEDSGVYFCASTKLFNTGELFFGEGSRLTVL.